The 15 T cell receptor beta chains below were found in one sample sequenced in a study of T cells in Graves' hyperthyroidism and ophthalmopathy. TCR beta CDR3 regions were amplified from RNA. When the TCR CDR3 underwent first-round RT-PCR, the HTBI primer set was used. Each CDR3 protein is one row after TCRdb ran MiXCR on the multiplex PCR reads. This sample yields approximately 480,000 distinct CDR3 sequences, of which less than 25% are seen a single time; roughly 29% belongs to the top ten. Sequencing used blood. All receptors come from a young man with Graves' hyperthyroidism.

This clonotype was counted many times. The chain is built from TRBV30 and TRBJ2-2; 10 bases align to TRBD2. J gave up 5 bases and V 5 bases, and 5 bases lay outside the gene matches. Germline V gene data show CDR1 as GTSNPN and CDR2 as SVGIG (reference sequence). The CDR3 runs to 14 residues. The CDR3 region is CAWGLAVRTGELFF. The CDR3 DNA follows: TGTGCCTGGGGACTAGCGGTCAGGACCGGGGAGCTGTTTTTT.

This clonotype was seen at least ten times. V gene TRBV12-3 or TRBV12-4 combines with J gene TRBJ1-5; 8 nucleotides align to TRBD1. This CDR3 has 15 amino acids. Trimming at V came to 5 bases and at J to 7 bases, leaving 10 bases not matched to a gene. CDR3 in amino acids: CASSIGQGRGQPQHF. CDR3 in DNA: TGTGCCAGCAGTATCGGACAGGGAAGAGGACAGCCCCAGCATTTT.

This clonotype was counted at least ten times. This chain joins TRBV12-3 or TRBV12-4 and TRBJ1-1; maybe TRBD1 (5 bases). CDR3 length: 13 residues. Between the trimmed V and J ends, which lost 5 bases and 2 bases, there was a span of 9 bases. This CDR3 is CASSIRDNTEAFF. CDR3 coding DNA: TGTGCCAGCAGTATCAGGGATAACACTGAAGCTTTCTTT.

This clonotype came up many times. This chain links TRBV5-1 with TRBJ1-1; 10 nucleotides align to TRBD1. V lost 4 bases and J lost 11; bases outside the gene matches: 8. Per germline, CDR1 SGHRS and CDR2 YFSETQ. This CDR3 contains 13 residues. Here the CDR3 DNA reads TGCGCCAGCAGCGCGGGGGACAGGGGAGTTGCTTTCTTT. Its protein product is CASSAGDRGVAFF.

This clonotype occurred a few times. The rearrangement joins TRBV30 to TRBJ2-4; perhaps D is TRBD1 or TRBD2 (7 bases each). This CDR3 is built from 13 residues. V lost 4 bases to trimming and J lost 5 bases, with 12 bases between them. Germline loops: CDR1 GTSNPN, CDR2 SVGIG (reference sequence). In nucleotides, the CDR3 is TGTGCCTGGACCAGGGGGGGCCAAAACATTCAGTACTTC. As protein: CAWTRGGQNIQYF.

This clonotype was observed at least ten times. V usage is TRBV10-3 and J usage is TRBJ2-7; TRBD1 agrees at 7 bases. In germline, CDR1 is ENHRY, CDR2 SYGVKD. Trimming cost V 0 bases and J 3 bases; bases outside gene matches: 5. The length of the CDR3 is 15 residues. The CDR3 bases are TGTGCCATCAGTGAGTCCCTAACAGGGGTCTACGAGCAGTACTTC. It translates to CAISESLTGVYEQYF.

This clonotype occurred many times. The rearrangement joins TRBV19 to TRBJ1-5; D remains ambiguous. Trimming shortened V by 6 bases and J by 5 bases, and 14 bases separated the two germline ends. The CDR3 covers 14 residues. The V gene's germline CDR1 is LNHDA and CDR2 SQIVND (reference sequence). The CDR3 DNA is TGTGCCAGTAGGGGCGCAGAAGGCCATCAGCCCCAGCATTTT. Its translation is CASRGAEGHQPQHF.

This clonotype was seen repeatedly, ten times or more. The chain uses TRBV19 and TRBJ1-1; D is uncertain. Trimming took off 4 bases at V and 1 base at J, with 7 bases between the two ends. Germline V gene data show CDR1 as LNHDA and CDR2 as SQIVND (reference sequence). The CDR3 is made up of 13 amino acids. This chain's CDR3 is CASSSPENTEAFF. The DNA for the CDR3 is TGTGCCAGTAGTAGCCCGGAGAACACTGAAGCTTTCTTT.

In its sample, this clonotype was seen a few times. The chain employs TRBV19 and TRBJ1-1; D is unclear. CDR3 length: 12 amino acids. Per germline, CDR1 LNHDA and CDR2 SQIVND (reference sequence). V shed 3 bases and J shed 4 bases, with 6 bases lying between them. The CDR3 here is CASSIGITEAFF. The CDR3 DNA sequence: TGTGCCAGTAGTATTGGGATCACTGAAGCTTTCTTT.

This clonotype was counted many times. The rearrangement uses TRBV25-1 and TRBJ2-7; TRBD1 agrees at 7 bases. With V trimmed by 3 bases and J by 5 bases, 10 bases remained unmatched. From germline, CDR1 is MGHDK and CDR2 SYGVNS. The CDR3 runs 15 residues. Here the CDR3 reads CASSDWATGAHEQYF. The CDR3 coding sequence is TGTGCCAGCAGTGACTGGGCCACAGGGGCCCACGAGCAGTACTTC.

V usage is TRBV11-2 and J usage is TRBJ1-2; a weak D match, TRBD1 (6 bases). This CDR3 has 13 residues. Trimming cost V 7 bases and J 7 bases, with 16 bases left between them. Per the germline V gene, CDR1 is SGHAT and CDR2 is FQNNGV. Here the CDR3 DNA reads TGTGCCAGCACCGTGCACAGGGACGCTGGCTACACCTTC. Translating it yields CASTVHRDAGYTF.

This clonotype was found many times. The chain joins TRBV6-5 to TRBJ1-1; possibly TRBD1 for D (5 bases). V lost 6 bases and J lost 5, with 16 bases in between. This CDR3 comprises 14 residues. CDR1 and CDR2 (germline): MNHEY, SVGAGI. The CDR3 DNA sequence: TGTGCCAGCAGAATCCCGGGACCAGGGACTGAAGCTTTCTTT. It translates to CASRIPGPGTEAFF.

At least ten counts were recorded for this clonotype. The CDR3 protein is CASSPLRNTEAFF. CDR3 bases: TGTGCCAGCAGTCCCCTACGGAACACTGAAGCTTTCTTT. V usage is TRBV28 and J usage is TRBJ1-1; D call uncertain. Germline V CDR1 and CDR2: MDHEN, SYDVKM. The V end lost 5 bases, the J end lost 1 base, and 8 bases lay between the germline ends. The CDR3 is made up of 13 amino acids. The entire variable domain, with the rest obtained from reference TRBV28 and TRBJ1-1, is as follows: DVKVTQSSRYLVKRTGEKVFLECVQDMDHENMFWYRQDPGLGLRLIYFSYDVKMKEKGDIPEGYSVSREKKERFSLILESASTNQTSMYLCASSPLRNTEAFFGQGTRLTVV.

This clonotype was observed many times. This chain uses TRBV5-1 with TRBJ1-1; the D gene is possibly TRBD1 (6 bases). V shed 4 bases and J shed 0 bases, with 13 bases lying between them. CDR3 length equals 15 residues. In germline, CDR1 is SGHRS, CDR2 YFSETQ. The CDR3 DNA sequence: TGCGCCAGCAGCGTCGACAGGCACGTGAACACTGAAGCTTTCTTT. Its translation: CASSVDRHVNTEAFF.

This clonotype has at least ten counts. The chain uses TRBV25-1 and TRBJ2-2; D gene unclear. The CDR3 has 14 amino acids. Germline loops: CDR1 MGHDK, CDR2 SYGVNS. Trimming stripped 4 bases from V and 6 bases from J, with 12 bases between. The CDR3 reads CASSAPRRSGELFF. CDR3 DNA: TGTGCCAGCAGTGCCCCCCGGCGATCCGGGGAGCTGTTTTTT.